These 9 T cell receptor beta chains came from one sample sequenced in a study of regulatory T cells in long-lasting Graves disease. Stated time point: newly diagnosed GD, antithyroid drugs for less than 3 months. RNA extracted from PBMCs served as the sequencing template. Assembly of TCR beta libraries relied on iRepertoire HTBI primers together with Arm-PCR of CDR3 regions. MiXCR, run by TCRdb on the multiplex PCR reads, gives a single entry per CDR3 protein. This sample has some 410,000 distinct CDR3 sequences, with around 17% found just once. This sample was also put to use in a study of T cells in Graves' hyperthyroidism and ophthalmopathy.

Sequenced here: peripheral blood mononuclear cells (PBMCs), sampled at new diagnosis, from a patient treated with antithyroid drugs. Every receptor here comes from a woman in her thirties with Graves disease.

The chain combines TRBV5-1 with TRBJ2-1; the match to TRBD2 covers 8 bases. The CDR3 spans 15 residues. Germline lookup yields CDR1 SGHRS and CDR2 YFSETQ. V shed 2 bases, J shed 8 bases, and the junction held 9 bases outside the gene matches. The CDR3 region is CASSFTGGPMYEQFF. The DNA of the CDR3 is TGCGCCAGCAGCTTCACGGGAGGGCCTATGTATGAGCAGTTCTTC.

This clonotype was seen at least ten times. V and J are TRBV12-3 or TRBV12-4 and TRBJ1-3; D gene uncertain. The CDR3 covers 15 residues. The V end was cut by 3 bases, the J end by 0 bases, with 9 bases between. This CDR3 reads CASSFKRSSGNTIYF. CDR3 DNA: TGTGCCAGCAGTTTTAAGAGAAGCTCTGGAAACACCATATATTTT.

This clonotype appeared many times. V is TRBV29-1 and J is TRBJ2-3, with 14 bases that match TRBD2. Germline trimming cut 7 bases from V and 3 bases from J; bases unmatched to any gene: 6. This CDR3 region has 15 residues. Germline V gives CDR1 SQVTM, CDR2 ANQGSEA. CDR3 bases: TGCAGCGAAACCGGGACTAGCGGGAGAACAGATACGCAGTATTTT. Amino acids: CSETGTSGRTDTQYF.

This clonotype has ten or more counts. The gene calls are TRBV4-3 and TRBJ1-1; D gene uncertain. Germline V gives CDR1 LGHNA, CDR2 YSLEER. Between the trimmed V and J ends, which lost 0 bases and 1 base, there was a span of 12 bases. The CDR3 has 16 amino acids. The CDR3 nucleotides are TGCGCCAGCAGCCAAGACAACTCCGGCCCGAACACTGAAGCTTTCTTT. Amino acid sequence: CASSQDNSGPNTEAFF.

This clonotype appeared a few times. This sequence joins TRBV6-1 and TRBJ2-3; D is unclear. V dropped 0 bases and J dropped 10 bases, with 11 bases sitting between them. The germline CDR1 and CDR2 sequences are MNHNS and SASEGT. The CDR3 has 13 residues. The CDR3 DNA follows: TGTGCCAGCAGTGAAGCGCTAGGAACTCCGCAGTATTTT. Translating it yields CASSEALGTPQYF.

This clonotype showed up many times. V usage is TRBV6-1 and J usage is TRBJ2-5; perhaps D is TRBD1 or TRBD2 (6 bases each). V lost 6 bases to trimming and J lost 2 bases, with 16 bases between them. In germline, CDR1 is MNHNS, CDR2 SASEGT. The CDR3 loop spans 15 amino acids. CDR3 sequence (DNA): TGTGCCAGCAGCCGGCCGCGGGACAAACAAGAGACCCAGTACTTC. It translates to CASSRPRDKQETQYF.

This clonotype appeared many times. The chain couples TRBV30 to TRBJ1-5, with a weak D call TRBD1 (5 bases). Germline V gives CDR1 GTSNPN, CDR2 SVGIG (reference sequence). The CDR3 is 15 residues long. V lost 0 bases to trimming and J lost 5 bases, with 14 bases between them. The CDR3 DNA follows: TGTGCCTGGAGTGTACAGAACAGGCTCCATCAGCCCCAGCATTTT. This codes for CAWSVQNRLHQPQHF.

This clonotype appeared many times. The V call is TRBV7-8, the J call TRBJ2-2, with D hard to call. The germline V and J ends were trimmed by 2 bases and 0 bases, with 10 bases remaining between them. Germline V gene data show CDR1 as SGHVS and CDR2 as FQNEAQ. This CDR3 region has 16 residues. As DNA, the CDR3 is TGTGCCAGCAGCTTATACGACCGAACGAACACCGGGGAGCTGTTTTTT. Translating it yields CASSLYDRTNTGELFF.

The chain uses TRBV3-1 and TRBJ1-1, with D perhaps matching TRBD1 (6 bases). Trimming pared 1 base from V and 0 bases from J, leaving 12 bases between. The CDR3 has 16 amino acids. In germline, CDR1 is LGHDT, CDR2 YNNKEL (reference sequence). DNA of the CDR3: TGTGCCAGCAGCCAAGGGACAGCAGTTATGAACACTGAAGCTTTCTTT. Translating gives CASSQGTAVMNTEAFF.